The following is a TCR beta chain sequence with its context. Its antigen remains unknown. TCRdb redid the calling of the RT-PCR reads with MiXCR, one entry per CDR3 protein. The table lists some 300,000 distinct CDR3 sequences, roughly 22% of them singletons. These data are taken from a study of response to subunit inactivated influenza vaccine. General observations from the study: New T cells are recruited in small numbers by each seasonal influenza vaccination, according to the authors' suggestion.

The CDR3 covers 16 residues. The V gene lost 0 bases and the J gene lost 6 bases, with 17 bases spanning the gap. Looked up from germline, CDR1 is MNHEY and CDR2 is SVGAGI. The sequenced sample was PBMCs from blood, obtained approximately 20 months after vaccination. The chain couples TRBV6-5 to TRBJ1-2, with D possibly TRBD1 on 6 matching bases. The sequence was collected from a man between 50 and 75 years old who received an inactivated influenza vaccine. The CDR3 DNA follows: TGTGCCAGCAGTTACTCCGGGTTGTTCAAGGGGGATGGCTACACCTTC. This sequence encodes CASSYSGLFKGDGYTF.